Presented here are 25 T cell receptor beta chains from one specimen sequenced in a study of vaccination and CD4 T cells after COVID-19. Indicated treatment: approximately 10-day PBMC culture with coronavirus spike peptide pools or control peptides (ViraFEST assay). The Oncomine TCR Beta short-read assay was what sequenced the DNA obtained from cultured CD4+ T cells. Each CDR3 protein gets one entry after TCRdb re-called the PCR reads with MiXCR. The sample has over 15,000 distinct CDR3 sequences, about two fifths seen once; the top ten hold under 8%. These TCRs are of unknown antigen specificity. Sequenced material: CD4+ T cells from blood, cultured in vitro, taken after SARS-CoV-2 vaccination. The receptors were gathered from a human donor who had recovered from COVID-19.

This clonotype appeared a few times. V is TRBV6-4 and J is TRBJ2-3, with TRBD1 matching over 8 bases. Germline assignment: CDR1 MRHNA and CDR2 SNTAGT. The CDR3 runs 14 residues. V lost 5 bases and J lost 4; bases outside the gene matches: 5. The CDR3 loop is CASSQQGEADTQYF. The CDR3 DNA follows: TGTGCCAGCAGTCAACAGGGGGAAGCAGATACGCAGTATTTT.

The chain is built from TRBV6-2 or TRBV6-3 and TRBJ2-5; maybe TRBD2 (6 bases). The ends were cut back, 7 bases at V and 5 bases at J, with 14 bases in the middle. The V gene's germline CDR1 is MNHEY and CDR2 SVGEGT. CDR3 length: 13 amino acids. Written as DNA, the CDR3 is TGTGCCAGCACCCCAGGCGGGACGGAGACCCAGTACTTC. Its translation: CASTPGGTETQYF.

The rearrangement joins TRBV7-2 to TRBJ2-5, with 9 bases identical to TRBD2. Germline trimming cut 2 bases from V and 4 bases from J; bases unmatched to any gene: 8. Germline V gene sequence: CDR1 SGHTA, CDR2 FQGNSA. The CDR3 loop spans 16 amino acids. CDR3 bases: TGTGCCAGCAGCTTAAGGAGACTAGCGGCAGGAGAGACCCAGTACTTC. Its translation: CASSLRRLAAGETQYF.

The chain recombines TRBV24-1 with TRBJ2-7, with 10 bases that match TRBD2. In germline, CDR1 is KGHDR, CDR2 SFDVKD. The CDR3 runs to 16 residues. Trimming took 3 bases from V and 6 from J; bases not matched to a gene: 10. The CDR3 region is CATSDPMSGRATEQYF. CDR3 DNA: TGTGCCACCAGTGATCCAATGAGCGGGAGGGCAACCGAGCAGTACTTC.

This sequence joins TRBV6-1 and TRBJ2-7, with a weak D call TRBD2 (6 bases). Germline CDR1 is MNHNS and CDR2 is SASEGT. Trimming pared 4 bases from V and 0 bases from J, leaving 13 bases between. CDR3 length: 15 residues. Written as DNA, the CDR3 is TGTGCCAGCAGTGTAGGCGGGATGGCCTCCTACGAGCAGTACTTC. Translation: CASSVGGMASYEQYF.

This chain connects TRBV9 to TRBJ2-6; the D gene is possibly TRBD1 (5 bases). The V gene lost 3 bases and the J gene lost 0 bases, with 10 bases spanning the gap. The CDR3 runs to 16 residues. Germline CDR1 reads SGDLS; CDR2 reads YYNGEE. For the CDR3, the DNA is TGTGCCAGCAGCGGGAAAGACAGCTCTGGGGCCAACGTCCTGACTTTC. Its translation is CASSGKDSSGANVLTF. Looking up the rest from reference TRBV9 and TRBJ2-6 gives the full variable domain: DSGVTQTPKHLITATGQRVTLRCSPRSGDLSVYWYQQSLDQGLQFLIQYYNGEERAKGNILERFSAQQFPDLHSELNLSSLELGDSALYFCASSGKDSSGANVLTFGAGSRLTVL.

The chain couples TRBV20-1 to TRBJ1-2; TRBD1 matches 12 bases. CDR1 and CDR2 from the germline V gene are DFQATT and SNEGSKA (reference sequence). The V gene end was trimmed by 1 base and the J gene end by 5 bases; junction bases not matched to a gene: 5. The CDR3 contains 15 residues. CDR3 nucleotide sequence: TGCAGTGCTAGAGGGGACAGGGGGCGGGGGTATGGCTACACCTTC. It yields the protein CSARGDRGRGYGYTF.

The sample holds a few counts of this clonotype. Written as DNA, the CDR3 is TGTGCCAGCAGCTTGGAAAGTTCTAGCGGCTATAGGCCCCAGTACTTC. Amino acid sequence: CASSLESSSGYRPQYF. The chain has TRBV5-4 and TRBJ2-5, with 7 bases that match TRBD2. The CDR3 loop spans 16 amino acids. Germline trimming cut 0 bases from V and 9 bases from J; bases unmatched to any gene: 14. The germline V gene encodes CDR1 SGHNT and CDR2 YYREEE (reference sequence).

The rearrangement links TRBV7-9 to TRBJ1-5; D is unclear. The V gene lost 3 bases and the J gene lost 5 bases, with 5 bases spanning the gap. The CDR3 loop spans 12 amino acids. CDR1 is SEHNR and CDR2 is FQNEAQ in the germline V gene (reference sequence). Written as DNA, the CDR3 is TGTGCCAGCAGCTTCGACTATCAGCCCCAGCATTTT. Encoded protein: CASSFDYQPQHF. Based on the CDR3 plus reference TRBV7-9 and TRBJ1-5, the full variable domain is DTGVSQNPRHKITKRGQNVTFRCDPISEHNRLYWYRQTLGQGPEFLTYFQNEAQLEKSRLLSDRFSAERPKGSFSTLEIQRTEQGDSAMYLCASSFDYQPQHFGDGTRLSIL.

J is TRBJ1-6 and V is TRBV7-3; tentative D call: TRBD1 (5 bases). The V gene's germline CDR1 is SGHTA and CDR2 FQGTGA. V was cut by 2 bases and J by 8 bases, with 13 bases left in between. There are 15 residues in the CDR3. This chain's CDR3 is CASSLYGGSDSPLHF. The DNA of the CDR3 is TGTGCCAGCAGCTTATACGGGGGATCCGATTCACCCCTCCACTTT.

The V call is TRBV12-3 or TRBV12-4, the J call TRBJ2-1; D is unresolved. Trimming shortened V by 2 bases and J by 8 bases, and 19 bases separated the two germline ends. The CDR3 totals 16 residues. CDR3: CASSLMSWTVRDEQFF. The CDR3 DNA reads TGTGCCAGCAGTTTAATGTCGTGGACCGTCCGAGATGAGCAGTTCTTC.

The chain uses TRBV30 and TRBJ2-2, with D perhaps matching TRBD1 or TRBD2 (6 bases each). CDR3 size: 16 residues. V was clipped by 0 bases and J by 5 bases, with 16 bases between them. The V gene's germline CDR1 is GTSNPN and CDR2 SVGIG (reference sequence). This CDR3 reads CAWSVQGGISTGELFF. CDR3 nucleotide sequence: TGTGCCTGGAGTGTACAGGGCGGGATCTCGACCGGGGAGCTGTTTTTT.

The chain joins TRBV4-3 to TRBJ2-1; 9 bases line up with TRBD2. V lost 3 bases and J lost 6; bases outside the gene matches: 9. Germline values: CDR1 LGHNA, CDR2 YSLEER. The CDR3 extends over 16 amino acids. CDR3 sequence: CASSHVAGVPGNEQFF. The CDR3 region has the DNA TGCGCCAGCAGCCACGTAGCGGGAGTACCTGGCAATGAGCAGTTCTTC.

The genes are TRBV6-2 or TRBV6-3 and TRBJ1-5; no definite D call. The CDR3 covers 15 residues. Germline CDR1 and CDR2: MNHEY and SVGEGT. The ends were cut back, 7 bases at V and 3 bases at J, with 16 bases in the middle. CDR3 nucleotides: TGTGCCAGCAAAACTGGACGGCGGGCCAATCAGCCCCAGCATTTT. Its protein product is CASKTGRRANQPQHF.

V usage is TRBV6-5 and J usage is TRBJ2-2, with D possibly matching TRBD2 (6 bases). The ends were cut back, 2 bases at V and 1 base at J, with 20 bases in the middle. Per germline, CDR1 MNHEY and CDR2 SVGAGI. CDR3 size: 19 residues. CDR3 in amino acids: CASSYLTEASAMNTGELFF. The CDR3 nucleotides read TGTGCCAGCAGTTACCTTACTGAGGCTAGCGCTATGAACACCGGGGAGCTGTTTTTT.

V and J are TRBV7-2 and TRBJ2-1, with 7 bases that match TRBD2. Losses at the gene ends were 4 bases for V and 6 bases for J; bases not matched to a gene: 12. Germline V gene data show CDR1 as SGHTA and CDR2 as FQGNSA. There are 16 residues in the CDR3. The CDR3 protein is CASSSTSGTTLNEQFF. The CDR3 region has the DNA TGTGCCAGCAGCTCAACTTCCGGGACTACACTCAATGAGCAGTTCTTC.

The chain employs TRBV20-1 and TRBJ1-4; a weak D match, TRBD1 (6 bases). The CDR3 sequence is 17 residues long. CDR1 and CDR2 (germline): DFQATT, SNEGSKA (reference sequence). Trimming left V 3 bases short and J 4 bases short, with 21 bases between. In DNA, the CDR3 is TGCAGTGCTAGCCCAGGACAGCCATTAATGGTTAATGAAAAACTGTTTTTT. Protein product: CSASPGQPLMVNEKLFF.

The V gene is TRBV2, the J gene TRBJ2-1, with TRBD2 matching over 7 bases. J gave up 3 bases and V 8 bases, and 7 bases lay outside the gene matches. The CDR3 runs to 14 residues. In germline, CDR1 is SNHLY, CDR2 FYNNEI. CDR3 sequence reads: CASQPSGIYNEQFF. CDR3 bases: TGTGCCAGCCAGCCTAGCGGAATCTACAATGAGCAGTTCTTC. Variable domain in full (rest from reference TRBV2 and TRBJ2-1): EPEVTQTPSHQVTQMGQEVILRCVPISNHLYFYWYRQILGQKVEFLVSFYNNEISEKSEIFDDQFSVERPDGSNFTLKIRSTKLEDSAMYFCASQPSGIYNEQFFGPGTRLTVL.

The V call is TRBV4-1, the J call TRBJ1-3; 10 bases align to TRBD1. This CDR3 comprises 22 residues. Trimming took 5 bases from V and 0 from J; bases not matched to a gene: 22. Germline CDR1 reads MGHRA; CDR2 reads YSYEKL. CDR3 coding DNA: TGCGCCAGCAGCTCAGTGGTGGGGACAGGGGTTCGACGGGATGGCTCTGGAAACACCATATATTTT. Its protein product is CASSSVVGTGVRRDGSGNTIYF.

Within the sample, this clonotype is medium-sized. This rearrangement joins TRBV2 to TRBJ2-1; tentative D call: TRBD1 (5 bases). V was trimmed by 2 bases and J by 10 bases, leaving 18 bases between them. Germline assignment: CDR1 SNHLY and CDR2 FYNNEI. The length of the CDR3 is 15 residues. Written as DNA, the CDR3 is TGTGCCAGCAGTGAACTCCTAGGGGTAGTCGGGGAGCAGTTCTTC. Translation: CASSELLGVVGEQFF.

This clonotype came up a few times. CDR3 sequence: CASRGQGTYEQYF. The DNA for the CDR3 is TGTGCCAGCCGGGGACAGGGAACCTACGAGCAGTACTTC. The chain employs TRBV6-1 and TRBJ2-7, with TRBD1 matching over 9 bases. This CDR3 comprises 13 residues. CDR1 and CDR2 (germline): MNHNS, SASEGT. With 8 bases clipped from V and 2 bases from J, the junction kept 4 bases outside the gene matches.

The CDR3 spells CASSLTGMITEAFF. The CDR3, as DNA: TGCGCCAGCAGCCTGACAGGGATGATTACTGAAGCTTTCTTT. This chain connects TRBV5-1 to TRBJ1-1; 7 nucleotides agree with TRBD1. Germline V CDR1 and CDR2: SGHRS, YFSETQ. The CDR3 sequence is 14 residues long. V gave up 4 bases and J gave up 5 bases; unmatched junction bases: 8.

CDR3 sequence reads: CASGRDRYTDTQYF. CDR3 DNA sequence: TGTGCCAGCGGTCGGGACCGATACACAGATACGCAGTATTTT. The rearrangement uses TRBV5-4 and TRBJ2-3; tentatively, D is TRBD1 or TRBD2 (5 bases each). The ends were cut back, 7 bases at V and 2 bases at J, with 14 bases in the middle. The CDR3 contains 14 residues. The germline CDR1 and CDR2 sequences are SGHNT and YYREEE (reference sequence). Variable domain in full (rest from reference TRBV5-4 and TRBJ2-3): ETGVTQSPTHLIKTRGQQVTLRCSSQSGHNTVSWYQQALGQGPQFIFQYYREEENGRGNFPPRFSGLQFPNYSSELNVNALELDDSALYLCASGRDRYTDTQYFGPGTRLTVL.

This clonotype was found a few times. The chain joins TRBV20-1 to TRBJ2-1; D not certain. Germline values: CDR1 DFQATT, CDR2 SNEGSKA (reference sequence). This CDR3 spans 13 amino acids. Trimming shortened V by 3 bases and J by 5 bases, and 11 bases separated the two germline ends. CDR3 bases: TGCAGTGCTAGGAACTCTTCCAACAATGAGCAGTTCTTC. This gives the protein CSARNSSNNEQFF.

The chain is built from TRBV15 and TRBJ1-5; D is undetermined. Germline V CDR1 and CDR2: LNHNV, YYDKDF (reference sequence). The V end lost 3 bases, the J end lost 3 bases, and 12 bases lay between the germline ends. The CDR3 loop spans 15 amino acids. The CDR3 nucleotides are TGTGCCACCAGCAGCAGGCACAGTACCAATCAGCCCCAGCATTTT. It encodes CATSSRHSTNQPQHF.